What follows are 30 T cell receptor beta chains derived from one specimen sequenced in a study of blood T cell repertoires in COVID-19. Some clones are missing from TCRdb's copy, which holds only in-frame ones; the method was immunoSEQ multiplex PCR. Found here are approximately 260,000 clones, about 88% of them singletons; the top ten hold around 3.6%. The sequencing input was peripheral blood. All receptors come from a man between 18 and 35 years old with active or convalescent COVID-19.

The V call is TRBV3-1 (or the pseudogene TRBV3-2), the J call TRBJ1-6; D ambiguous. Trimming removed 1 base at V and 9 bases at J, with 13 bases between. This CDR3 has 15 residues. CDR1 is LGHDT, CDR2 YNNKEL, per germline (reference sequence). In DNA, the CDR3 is TGTGCCAGCAGCCAAGGTGAAGCCCCGGGTTCACCCCTCCACTTT. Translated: CASSQGEAPGSPLHF.

The CDR3 is CASSLARASEQYF. The CDR3 bases are TGCGCCAGCAGCTTGGCCAGGGCCAGCGAGCAGTACTTC. The chain combines TRBV5-1 with TRBJ2-7; D may be TRBD1 (5 bases). V dropped 0 bases and J dropped 6 bases, with 10 bases sitting between them. CDR1 and CDR2 from the germline V gene are SGHRS and YFSETQ. This CDR3 is built from 13 residues. The full variable domain, rest sourced from reference TRBV5-1 and TRBJ2-7, is KAGVTQTPRYLIKTRGQQVTLSCSPISGHRSVSWYQQTPGQGLQFLFEYFSETQRNKGNFPGRFSGRQFSNSRSEMNVSTLELGDSALYLCASSLARASEQYFGPGTRLTVT.

CDR3 amino acids: CASSSGVGNTEAFF. The DNA of the CDR3 is TGCGCCAGCAGCTCAGGTGTCGGGAACACTGAAGCTTTCTTT. This sequence joins TRBV5-1 and TRBJ1-1, with D hard to call. There are 14 residues in the CDR3. The V gene lost 3 bases and the J gene lost 1 base, with 10 bases spanning the gap. Germline-derived CDR1 and CDR2 are SGHRS and YFSETQ.

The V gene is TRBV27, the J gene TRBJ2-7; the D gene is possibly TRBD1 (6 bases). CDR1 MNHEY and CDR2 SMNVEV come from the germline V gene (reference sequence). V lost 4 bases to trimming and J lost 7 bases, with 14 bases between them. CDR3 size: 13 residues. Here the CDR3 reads CASSSSTGTEQYF. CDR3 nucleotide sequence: TGTGCCAGCAGTTCCTCGACAGGCACGGAGCAGTACTTC.

The CDR3 coding sequence is TGTGCCAGCAGCCCCCGCTCGTCGGGGGGGCTGGTCAATGAGCAGTTCTTC. This gives the protein CASSPRSSGGLVNEQFF. The chain combines TRBV7-6 with TRBJ2-1; 8 nucleotides line up with TRBD2. Per the germline V gene, CDR1 is SGHVS and CDR2 is FNYEAQ. V was pared by 5 bases and J by 6 bases, with 15 bases of the junction left unmatched. The CDR3 covers 17 residues.

CDR3 protein: CASWTYNSPLHF. The CDR3 DNA is TGTGCCAGTTGGACATATAATTCACCCCTCCACTTT. V and J are TRBV6-5 and TRBJ1-6, with D maybe TRBD1 (5 bases). This CDR3 has 12 amino acids. The V gene's germline CDR1 is MNHEY and CDR2 SVGAGI. Trimming stripped 9 bases from V and 4 bases from J, with 7 bases between.

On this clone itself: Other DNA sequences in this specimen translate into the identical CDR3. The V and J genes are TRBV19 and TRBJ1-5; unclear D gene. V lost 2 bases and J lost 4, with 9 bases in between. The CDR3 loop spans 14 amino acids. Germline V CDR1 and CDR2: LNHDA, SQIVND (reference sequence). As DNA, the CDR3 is TGTGCCAGTAGTATATCGGGAGGGAATCAGCCCCAGCATTTT. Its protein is CASSISGGNQPQHF.

The CDR3 is CASSPGLAGGQETQYF. The CDR3 DNA sequence: TGCGCCAGCAGCCCTGGACTAGCGGGAGGTCAAGAGACCCAGTACTTC. The J gene is TRBJ2-5, the V gene TRBV5-1; 14 bases align to TRBD2. Germline CDR1 is SGHRS and CDR2 is YFSETQ. CDR3 length: 16 residues. With 4 bases clipped from V and 2 bases from J, the junction kept 4 bases outside the gene matches.

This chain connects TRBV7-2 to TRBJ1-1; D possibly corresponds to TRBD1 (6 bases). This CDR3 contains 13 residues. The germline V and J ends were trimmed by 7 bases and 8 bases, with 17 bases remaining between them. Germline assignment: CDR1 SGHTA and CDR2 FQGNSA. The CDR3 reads CASIFRGRGEAFF. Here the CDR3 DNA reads TGTGCCAGCATTTTTCGGGGTAGGGGGGAAGCTTTCTTT.

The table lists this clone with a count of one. CDR3: CASSQRDTDTQYF. The CDR3 DNA reads as TGTGCCAGCAGCCAGCGGGATACAGATACGCAGTATTTT. The chain employs TRBV11-2 and TRBJ2-3, with 7 nucleotides matching TRBD2. Germline CDR1 and CDR2: SGHAT and FQNNGV. J lost 3 bases, V lost 5 bases, and 2 bases had no gene match. The CDR3 extends over 13 amino acids.

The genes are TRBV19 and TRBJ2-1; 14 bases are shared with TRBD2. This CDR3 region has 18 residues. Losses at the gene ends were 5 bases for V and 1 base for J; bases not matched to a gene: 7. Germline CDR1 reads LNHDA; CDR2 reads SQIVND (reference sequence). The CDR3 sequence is CASSPGTSGRNSYNEQFF. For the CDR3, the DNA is TGTGCCAGTAGTCCCGGGACTAGCGGGAGAAATTCCTACAATGAGCAGTTCTTC.

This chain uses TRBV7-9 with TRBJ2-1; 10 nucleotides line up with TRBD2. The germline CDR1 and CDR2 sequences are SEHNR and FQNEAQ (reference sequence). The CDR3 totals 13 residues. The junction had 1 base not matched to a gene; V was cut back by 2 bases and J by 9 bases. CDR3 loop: CASSLIAGGEQFF. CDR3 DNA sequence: TGTGCCAGCAGCTTAATAGCGGGAGGTGAGCAGTTCTTC. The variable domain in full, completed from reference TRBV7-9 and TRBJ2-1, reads DTGVSQNPRHKITKRGQNVTFRCDPISEHNRLYWYRQTLGQGPEFLTYFQNEAQLEKSRLLSDRFSAERPKGSFSTLEIQRTEQGDSAMYLCASSLIAGGEQFFGPGTRLTVL.

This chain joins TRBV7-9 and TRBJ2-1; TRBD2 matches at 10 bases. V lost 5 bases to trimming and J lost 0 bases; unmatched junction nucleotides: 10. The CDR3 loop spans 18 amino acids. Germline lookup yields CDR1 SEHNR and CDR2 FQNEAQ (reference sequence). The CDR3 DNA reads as TGTGCCAGCAGCCCCGGGACTAGCGCCTTAAGCTCCTACAATGAGCAGTTCTTC. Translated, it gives CASSPGTSALSSYNEQFF.

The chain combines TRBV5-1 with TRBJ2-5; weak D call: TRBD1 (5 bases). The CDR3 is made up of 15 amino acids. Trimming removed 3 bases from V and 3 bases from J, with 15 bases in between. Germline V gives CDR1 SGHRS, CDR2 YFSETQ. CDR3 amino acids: CASSSGRVDEETQYF. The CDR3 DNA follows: TGCGCCAGCAGCTCTGGCAGGGTTGATGAAGAGACCCAGTACTTC.

The CDR3 DNA reads as TGTGCCATCAGTGAGAACTCCGGGACAGGGGTCTATGGCTACACCTTC. Amino acid sequence: CAISENSGTGVYGYTF. J is TRBJ1-2 and V is TRBV10-3; 10 nucleotides align to TRBD1. V lost 2 bases to trimming and J lost 4 bases; unmatched junction nucleotides: 7. The CDR3 has 16 residues. Per germline, CDR1 ENHRY and CDR2 SYGVKD.

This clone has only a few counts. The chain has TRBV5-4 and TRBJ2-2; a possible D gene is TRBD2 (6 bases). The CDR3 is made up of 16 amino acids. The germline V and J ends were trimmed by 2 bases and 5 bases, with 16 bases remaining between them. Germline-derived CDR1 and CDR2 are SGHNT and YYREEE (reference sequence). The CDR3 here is CASSLGSGSPTGELFF. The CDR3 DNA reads TGTGCCAGCAGCTTAGGAAGCGGGTCACCGACCGGGGAGCTGTTTTTT. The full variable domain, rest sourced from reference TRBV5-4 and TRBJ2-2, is ETGVTQSPTHLIKTRGQQVTLRCSSQSGHNTVSWYQQALGQGPQFIFQYYREEENGRGNFPPRFSGLQFPNYSSELNVNALELDDSALYLCASSLGSGSPTGELFFGEGSRLTVL.

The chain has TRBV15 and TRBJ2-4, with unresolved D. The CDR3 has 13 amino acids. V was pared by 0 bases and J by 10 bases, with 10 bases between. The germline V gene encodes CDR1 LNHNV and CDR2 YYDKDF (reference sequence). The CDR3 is CATSRDRGRIQYF. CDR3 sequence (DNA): TGTGCCACCAGCAGAGATCGCGGCCGAATTCAGTACTTC.

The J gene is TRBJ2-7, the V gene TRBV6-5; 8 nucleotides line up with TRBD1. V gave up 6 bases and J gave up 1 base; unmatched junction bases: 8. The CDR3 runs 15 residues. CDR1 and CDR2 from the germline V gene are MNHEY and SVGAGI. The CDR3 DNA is TGTGCCAGCAGGCCAGGGGGCGCGGGGTCCTACGAGCAGTACTTC. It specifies CASRPGGAGSYEQYF.

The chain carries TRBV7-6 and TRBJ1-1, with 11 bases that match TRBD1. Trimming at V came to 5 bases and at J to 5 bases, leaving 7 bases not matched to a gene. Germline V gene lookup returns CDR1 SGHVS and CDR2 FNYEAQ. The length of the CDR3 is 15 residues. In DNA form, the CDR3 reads TGTGCCAGCAGCCCAAGGACAGGGGGCGGGACTGAAGCTTTCTTT. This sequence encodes CASSPRTGGGTEAFF. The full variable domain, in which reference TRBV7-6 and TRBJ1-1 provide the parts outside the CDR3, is GAGVSQSPRYKVTKRGQDVALRCDPISGHVSLYWYRQALGQGPEFLTYFNYEAQQDKSGLPNDRFSAERPEGSISTLTIQRTEQRDSAMYRCASSPRTGGGTEAFFGQGTRLTVV.

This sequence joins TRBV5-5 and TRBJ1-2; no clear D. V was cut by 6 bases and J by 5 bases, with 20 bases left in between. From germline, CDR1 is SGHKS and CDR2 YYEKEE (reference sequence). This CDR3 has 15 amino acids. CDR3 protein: CASNPGLLPHYGYTF. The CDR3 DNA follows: TGTGCCAGCAATCCTGGGCTCCTGCCCCATTATGGCTACACCTTC.

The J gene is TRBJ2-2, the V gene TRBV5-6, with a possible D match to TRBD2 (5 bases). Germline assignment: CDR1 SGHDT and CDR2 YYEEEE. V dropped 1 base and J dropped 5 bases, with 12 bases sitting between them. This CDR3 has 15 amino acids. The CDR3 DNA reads TGTGCCAGCAGCTTGTCTAGCCAACATACCGGGGAGCTGTTTTTT. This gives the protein CASSLSSQHTGELFF.

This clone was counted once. For the CDR3, the DNA is TGTGCCAGCACCTTGGGTGGGCTAGCGGGGATCCAAGAGACCCAGTACTTC. Translation: CASTLGGLAGIQETQYF. This chain links TRBV7-8 with TRBJ2-5, with 9 bases identical to TRBD2. V dropped 7 bases and J dropped 1; count of bases not matched to a gene: 13. CDR1 is SGHVS and CDR2 is FQNEAQ in the germline V gene. This CDR3 comprises 17 residues.

CDR3 sequence: CASIPGGGLYGYTF. Here the CDR3 DNA reads TGTGCCAGCATCCCTGGGGGGGGGCTCTATGGCTACACCTTC. The chain links TRBV28 to TRBJ1-2, with a possible D match to TRBD1 (6 bases). Germline-derived CDR1 and CDR2 are MDHEN and SYDVKM. This CDR3 contains 14 residues. Trimming pared 7 bases from V and 4 bases from J, leaving 16 bases between.

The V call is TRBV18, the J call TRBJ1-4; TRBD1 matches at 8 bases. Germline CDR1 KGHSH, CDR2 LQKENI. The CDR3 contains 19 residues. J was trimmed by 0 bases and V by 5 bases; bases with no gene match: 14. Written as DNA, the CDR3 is TGTGCCAGCTCATCCCAAGACAGGGGCAACCCGGCAACTAATGAAAAACTGTTTTTT. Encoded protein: CASSSQDRGNPATNEKLFF.

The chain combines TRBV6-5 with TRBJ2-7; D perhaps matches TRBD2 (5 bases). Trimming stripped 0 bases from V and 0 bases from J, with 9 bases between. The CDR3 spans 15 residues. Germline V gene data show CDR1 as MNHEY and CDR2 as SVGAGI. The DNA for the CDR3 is TGTGCCAGCAGTTACTCACCTCGGGGCTCCTACGAGCAGTACTTC. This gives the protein CASSYSPRGSYEQYF.

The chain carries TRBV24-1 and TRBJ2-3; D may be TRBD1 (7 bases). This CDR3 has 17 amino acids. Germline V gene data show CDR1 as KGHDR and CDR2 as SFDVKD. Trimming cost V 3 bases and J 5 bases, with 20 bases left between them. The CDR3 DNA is TGTGCCACCAGTGATCCCCACCGGACAGGCGGGGAAGATACGCAGTATTTT. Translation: CATSDPHRTGGEDTQYF.

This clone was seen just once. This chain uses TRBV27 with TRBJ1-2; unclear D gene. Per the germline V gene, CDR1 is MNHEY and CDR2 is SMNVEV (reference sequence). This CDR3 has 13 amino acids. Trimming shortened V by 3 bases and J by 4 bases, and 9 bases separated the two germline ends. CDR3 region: CASSFSVTYGYTF. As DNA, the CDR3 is TGTGCCAGCAGTTTCAGTGTCACCTATGGCTACACCTTC.

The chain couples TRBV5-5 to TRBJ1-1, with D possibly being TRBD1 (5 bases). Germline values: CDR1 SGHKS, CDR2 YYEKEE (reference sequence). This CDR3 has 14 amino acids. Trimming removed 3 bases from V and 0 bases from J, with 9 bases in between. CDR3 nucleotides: TGTGCCAGCAGCTGGGAGGGGATGAACACTGAAGCTTTCTTT. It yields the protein CASSWEGMNTEAFF.

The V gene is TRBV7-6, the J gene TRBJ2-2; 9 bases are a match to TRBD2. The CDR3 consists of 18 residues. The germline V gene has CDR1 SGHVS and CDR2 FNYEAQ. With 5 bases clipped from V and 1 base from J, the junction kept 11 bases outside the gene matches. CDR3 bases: TGTGCCAGCAGCCCTTTCGGCCGAGCGGGAGGGAACACCGGGGAGCTGTTTTTT. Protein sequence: CASSPFGRAGGNTGELFF.

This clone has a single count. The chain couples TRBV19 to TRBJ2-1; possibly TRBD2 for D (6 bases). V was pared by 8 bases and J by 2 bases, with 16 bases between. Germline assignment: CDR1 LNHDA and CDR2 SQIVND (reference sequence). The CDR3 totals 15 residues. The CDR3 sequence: CASRRTTLTYNEQFF. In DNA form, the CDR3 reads TGTGCCAGTCGAAGGACTACCCTCACCTACAATGAGCAGTTCTTC.